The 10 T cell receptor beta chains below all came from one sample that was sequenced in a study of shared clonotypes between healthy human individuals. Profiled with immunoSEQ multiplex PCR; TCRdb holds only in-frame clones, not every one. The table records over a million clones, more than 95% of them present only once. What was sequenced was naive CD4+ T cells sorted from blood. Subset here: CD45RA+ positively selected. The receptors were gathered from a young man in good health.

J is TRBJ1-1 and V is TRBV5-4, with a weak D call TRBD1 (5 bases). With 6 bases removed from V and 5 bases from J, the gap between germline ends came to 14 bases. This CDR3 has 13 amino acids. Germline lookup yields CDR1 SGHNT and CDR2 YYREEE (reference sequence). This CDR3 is CASTRGGGTEAFF. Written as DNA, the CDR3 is TGTGCCAGCACCCGAGGCGGGGGTACTGAAGCTTTCTTT.

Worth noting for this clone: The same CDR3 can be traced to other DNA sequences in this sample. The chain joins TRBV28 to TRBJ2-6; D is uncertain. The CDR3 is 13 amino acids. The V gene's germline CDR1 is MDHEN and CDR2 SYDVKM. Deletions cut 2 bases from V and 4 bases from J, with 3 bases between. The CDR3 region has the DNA TGTGCCAGCAGTTTAGGAGGGGCCAACGTCCTGACTTTC. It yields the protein CASSLGGANVLTF.

The CDR3 DNA reads TGTGCCAGCTCAGTCACAGGGGGCGTTGCCTACGAGCAGTACTTC. It encodes CASSVTGGVAYEQYF. The chain uses TRBV18 and TRBJ2-7; TRBD1 agrees at 9 bases. The CDR3 consists of 15 residues. The germline CDR1 and CDR2 sequences are KGHSH and LQKENI. J was trimmed by 2 bases and V by 5 bases; bases with no gene match: 7.

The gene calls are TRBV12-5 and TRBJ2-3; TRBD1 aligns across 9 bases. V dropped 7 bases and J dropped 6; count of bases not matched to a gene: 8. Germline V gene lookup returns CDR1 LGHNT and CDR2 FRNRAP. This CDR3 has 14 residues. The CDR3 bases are TGTGCTAGTGCCGTGGGACAGGGTTTGGATACGCAGTATTTT. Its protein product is CASAVGQGLDTQYF.

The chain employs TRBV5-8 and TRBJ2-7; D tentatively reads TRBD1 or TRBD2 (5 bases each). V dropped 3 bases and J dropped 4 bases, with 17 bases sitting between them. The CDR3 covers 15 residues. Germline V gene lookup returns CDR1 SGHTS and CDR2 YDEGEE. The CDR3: CASSSTGTASYEQYF. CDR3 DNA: TGTGCCAGCAGCTCGACCGGGACCGCCTCTTACGAGCAGTACTTC.

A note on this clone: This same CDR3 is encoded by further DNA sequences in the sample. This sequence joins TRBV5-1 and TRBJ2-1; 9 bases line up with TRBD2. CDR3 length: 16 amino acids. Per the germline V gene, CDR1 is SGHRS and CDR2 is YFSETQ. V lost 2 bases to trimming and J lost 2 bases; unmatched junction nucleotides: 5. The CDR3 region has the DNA TGCGCCAGCAGCTTTGGGCTAGCGGGACCCTACAATGAGCAGTTCTTC. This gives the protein CASSFGLAGPYNEQFF.

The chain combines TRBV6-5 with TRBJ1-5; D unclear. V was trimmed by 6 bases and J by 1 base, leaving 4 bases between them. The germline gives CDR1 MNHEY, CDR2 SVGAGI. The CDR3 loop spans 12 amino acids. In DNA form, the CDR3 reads TGTGCCAGCAGAACCAGCAATCAGCCCCAGCATTTT. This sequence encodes CASRTSNQPQHF.

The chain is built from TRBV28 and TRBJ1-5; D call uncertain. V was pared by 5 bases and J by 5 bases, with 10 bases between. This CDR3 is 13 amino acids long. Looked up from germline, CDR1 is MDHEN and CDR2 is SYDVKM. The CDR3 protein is CASSGYGDQPQHF. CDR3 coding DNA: TGTGCCAGCAGTGGGTATGGGGATCAGCCCCAGCATTTT.

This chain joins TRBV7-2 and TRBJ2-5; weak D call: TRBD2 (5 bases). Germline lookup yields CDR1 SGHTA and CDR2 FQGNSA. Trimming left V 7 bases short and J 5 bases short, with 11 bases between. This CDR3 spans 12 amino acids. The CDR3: CASTVARETQYF. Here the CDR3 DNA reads TGTGCCAGCACCGTAGCGAGGGAGACCCAGTACTTC.

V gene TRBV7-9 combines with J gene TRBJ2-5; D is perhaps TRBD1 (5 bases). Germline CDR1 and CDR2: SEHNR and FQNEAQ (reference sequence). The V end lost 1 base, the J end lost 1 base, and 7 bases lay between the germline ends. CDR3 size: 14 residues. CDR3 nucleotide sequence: TGTGCCAGCAGCTTAGTCACAGGCCAAGAGACCCAGTACTTC. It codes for CASSLVTGQETQYF.